These 12 T cell receptor beta chains share one sample of origin, sequenced in a study of metastatic and nonmetastatic thyroid tumors. TCRdb re-called the PCR reads through MiXCR. The table lists about 36,000 clones, roughly 20% of them singletons. All patients were treatment-naive before thyroid surgery. The sample consisted of blood. Receptors were obtained from a female donor with papillary thyroid cancer or a benign thyroid nodule (not recorded which). Some clones in this sample may be carry-over from other donors' samples.

This clone has ten or more counts. V and J are TRBV2 and TRBJ2-7; TRBD1 agrees at 8 bases. Germline lookup yields CDR1 SNHLY and CDR2 FYNNEI. This CDR3 contains 15 residues. V was pared by 4 bases and J by 0 bases, with 5 bases of the junction left unmatched. CDR3 protein: CASSARTGNSYEQYF. CDR3 nucleotides: TGTGCCAGCAGTGCCCGGACAGGGAACTCCTACGAGCAGTACTTC.

There are many counts of this clone. The chain joins TRBV6-4 to TRBJ2-1; the match to TRBD2 covers 7 bases. Per germline, CDR1 MRHNA and CDR2 SNTAGT. This CDR3 spans 13 amino acids. The V gene end was trimmed by 4 bases and the J gene end by 5 bases; junction bases not matched to a gene: 2. CDR3 nucleotides: TGTGCCAGCAGTGCGGGAGGACACAATGAGCAGTTCTTC. Residues: CASSAGGHNEQFF.

The J gene is TRBJ2-7, the V gene TRBV20-1; D perhaps matches TRBD2 (5 bases). The ends were cut back, 1 base at V and 3 bases at J, with 13 bases in the middle. The germline CDR1 and CDR2 sequences are DFQATT and SNEGSKA (reference sequence). This CDR3 has 14 residues. The CDR3 bases are TGCAGTGCTAGAGGGGGTAGCCGGGACTACGAGCAGTACTTC. The encoded protein is CSARGGSRDYEQYF.

This clone has at least ten counts. The gene calls are TRBV5-1 and TRBJ2-5, with a weak D call TRBD2 (5 bases). There are 13 residues in the CDR3. Germline CDR1 reads SGHRS; CDR2 reads YFSETQ. V lost 5 bases and J 4 bases, leaving 12 bases between the germline ends. The CDR3 region is CASSPGIGETQYF. DNA of the CDR3: TGCGCCAGCAGTCCGGGGATAGGAGAGACCCAGTACTTC.

The J gene is TRBJ1-1, the V gene TRBV7-2; 7 bases are a match to TRBD2. The end of the DNA aligns better with TRBJ2-7, so the J call may be wrong. Germline lookup yields CDR1 SGHTA and CDR2 FQGNSA. CDR3 length: 14 residues. The CDR3 protein is CASSSTTGGYEQYF. CDR3 bases: TGTGCCAGCAGCTCCACTACGGGGGGATACGAGCAGTACTTC.

Regarding this clone: This could be a read error, since a much larger clone is one nucleotide away. In DNA form, the CDR3 reads TGTGCCAGTTGGGGGGGAGGGTCAGACACAGATACGCAGTATTTT. This sequence encodes CASWGGGSDTDTQYF. The chain employs TRBV19 and TRBJ2-3; TRBD2 agrees at 7 bases. Germline loops: CDR1 LNHDA, CDR2 SQIVND (reference sequence). The CDR3 spans 15 residues. J gave up 2 bases and V 8 bases, and 10 bases lay outside the gene matches.

This clone was seen many times. The gene calls are TRBV29-1 and TRBJ2-7, with D possibly TRBD1 on 6 matching bases. The CDR3 spans 12 residues. The V and J ends lost 4 bases and 2 bases respectively, with 9 bases between them. CDR1 SQVTM and CDR2 ANQGSEA come from the germline V gene. CDR3 loop: CSVATGTYEQYF. CDR3 in DNA: TGCAGCGTTGCGACAGGAACCTACGAGCAGTACTTC.

This clone rates as medium-sized (0.01 to 0.1%). The rearrangement links TRBV28 to TRBJ1-2; D perhaps matches TRBD1 (6 bases). The germline gives CDR1 MDHEN, CDR2 SYDVKM. The CDR3 is 12 amino acids. Trimming removed 2 bases at V and 8 bases at J, with 9 bases between. CDR3 in amino acids: CASSLRGNGYTF. The CDR3 nucleotides read TGTGCCAGCAGTTTAAGGGGGAACGGCTACACCTTC.

There are many counts of this clone. J is TRBJ2-7 and V is TRBV7-6; D remains unclear. The CDR3 contains 14 residues. Per the germline V gene, CDR1 is SGHVS and CDR2 is FNYEAQ. V was cut by 0 bases and J by 5 bases, with 11 bases left in between. CDR3 in DNA: TGTGCCAGCAGCTTAGCACCTGCCGAAAACGAGCAGTACTTC. This gives the protein CASSLAPAENEQYF. Variable domain in full (rest from reference TRBV7-6 and TRBJ2-7): GAGVSQSPRYKVTKRGQDVALRCDPISGHVSLYWYRQALGQGPEFLTYFNYEAQQDKSGLPNDRFSAERPEGSISTLTIQRTEQRDSAMYRCASSLAPAENEQYFGPGTRLTVT.

This clone came up many times. The genes are TRBV6-1 and TRBJ1-4; the D gene is possibly TRBD1 (6 bases). The CDR3 is 12 amino acids. Germline V gene sequence: CDR1 MNHNS, CDR2 SASEGT. In nucleotides, the CDR3 is TGTGCTACGGGACAAGTGAATGAAAAACTGTTTTTT. Translated: CATGQVNEKLFF.

The V and J genes are TRBV30 and TRBJ1-6; no definite D call. Germline loops: CDR1 GTSNPN, CDR2 SVGIG (reference sequence). V shed 5 bases and J shed 6 bases, with 17 bases lying between them. This CDR3 region has 15 residues. The CDR3 region is CAWGPSGCRNSPLHF. The CDR3 nucleotides read TGTGCCTGGGGCCCTTCGGGGTGCCGTAATTCACCCCTCCACTTT.

V and J are TRBV4-1 and TRBJ2-1; TRBD1 matches at 10 bases. Germline V gives CDR1 MGHRA, CDR2 YSYEKL. This CDR3 is built from 16 residues. Trimming took 0 bases from V and 9 from J; bases not matched to a gene: 8. The CDR3 bases are TGCGCCAGCAGCCAAGAACGGACAGGGGGGTCGGGTGAGCAGTTCTTC. Translating it yields CASSQERTGGSGEQFF.